These T cell receptor beta chains were read from a single sample in a study of sequential checkpoint blockade in melanoma. The repertoire was sequenced with immunoSEQ multiplex PCR; TCRdb's copy has only in-frame clones and lacks some. The sample has roughly 5,000 clones; approximately 30% are singletons. The sequenced sample was tumor tissue (inferred from file names), obtained from a patient given nivolumab and ipilimumab in sequence. These receptors were taken from a human donor with melanoma. Each CDR3 is given with its conserved first and last residue. Each record gives: V gene, D gene, J gene, clone size, CDR3 protein, CDR3 DNA. The D gene is left open where the match is weak. Size values are once, few and many counts, or a class for expanded clones, and some rows have none.

V: TRBV11-3
D: TRBD1
J: TRBJ1-4
size: few
CDR3: CASSWGDSPNEKLFF
DNA: TGTGCCAGCAGCTGGGGGGACAGTCCTAATGAAAAACTGTTTTTT

V: TRBV6-8
D: -
J: TRBJ1-6
size: few
CDR3: CASSGAGYNSPLHF
DNA: TGTGCCAGCAGTGGGGCAGGGTATAATTCACCCCTCCACTTT

V: TRBV18
D: TRBD1
J: TRBJ2-5
size: -
CDR3: CASSQGAQETQYF
DNA: TGTGCCAGCTCACAGGGGGCCCAAGAGACCCAGTACTTC

V: TRBV18
D: TRBD1
J: TRBJ2-7
size: few
CDR3: CASSPRGTGQGVYEQYF
DNA: TGTGCCAGCTCACCACGGGGTACGGGACAGGGGGTATACGAGCAGTACTTC

V: TRBV11-3
D: TRBD2
J: TRBJ2-7
size: -
CDR3: CASRKTPSGAIYEQYF
DNA: TGTGCCAGCAGAAAGACTCCTAGCGGGGCCATCTACGAGCAGTACTTC

V: TRBV30
D: TRBD1
J: TRBJ1-2
size: -
CDR3: CAWSAPRRGLGSPNYGYTF
DNA: TGTGCCTGGAGCGCTCCCCGTAGGGGGCTCGGTAGCCCTAACTATGGCTACACCTTC

V: TRBV9
D: -
J: TRBJ2-7
size: few
CDR3: CATTGPRGNYEQYF
DNA: TGTGCCACTACGGGACCCCGGGGGAATTACGAGCAGTACTTC

V: TRBV19
D: -
J: TRBJ1-5
size: -
CDR3: CASSIWGGGSNQPQHF
DNA: TGTGCCAGTAGTATATGGGGAGGGGGAAGCAATCAGCCCCAGCATTTT

V: TRBV29-1
D: -
J: TRBJ2-3
size: -
CDR3: CSVGSWSVATDTQYF
DNA: TGCAGCGTTGGTTCTTGGAGCGTTGCGACAGATACGCAGTATTTT

V: TRBV18
D: TRBD1
J: TRBJ2-2
size: -
CDR3: CASSLFGPGQTLNTGELFF
DNA: TGTGCCAGCTCGCTCTTCGGACCGGGACAGACGCTCAACACCGGGGAGCTGTTTTTT

V: TRBV1
D: -
J: TRBJ2-5
size: few
CDR3: CASSTGTGETQYF
DNA: TGCGCCAGCAGTACCGGGACAGGGGAGACCCAGTACTTC

V: TRBV19
D: -
J: TRBJ1-1
size: few
CDR3: CASSIGGGTEAFF
DNA: TGTGCCAGTAGTATAGGGGGTGGCACTGAAGCTTTCTTT

V: TRBV23-1
D: -
J: TRBJ1-1
size: few
CDR3: CASSLEMNTEAFF
DNA: TGCGCCAGCAGCCTCGAGATGAACACTGAAGCTTTCTTT

V: TRBV30
D: -
J: TRBJ2-5
size: -
CDR3: CAWSVRQVGVRETQYF
DNA: TGTGCCTGGAGTGTACGACAGGTTGGGGTTCGGGAGACCCAGTACTTC

V: TRBV28
D: TRBD1
J: TRBJ1-5
size: -
CDR3: CASSNYRGQSLQPQHF
DNA: TGTGCCAGCAGTAATTACAGGGGGCAGTCTTTACAGCCCCAGCATTTT

V: TRBV6-8
D: -
J: TRBJ1-5
size: -
CDR3: CASSYSGIQPQHF
DNA: TGTGCCAGCAGTTACTCGGGGATTCAGCCCCAGCATTTT

V: TRBV11-3
D: -
J: TRBJ2-2
size: few
CDR3: CASSLLGWTSHGELFF
DNA: TGTGCCAGCAGCTTATTAGGTTGGACCTCCCATGGGGAGCTGTTTTTT

V: TRBV6-8
D: -
J: TRBJ1-2
size: few
CDR3: CASSPGTGPYGYTF
DNA: TGTGCCAGCAGCCCCGGCACAGGCCCCTATGGCTACACCTTC